This T cell receptor beta chain was retrieved from a study of blood T cell repertoires in COVID-19. Per the authors' pipeline: For nucleated cells, counts were estimated from reference gene primer amplification. TCRdb keeps only in-frame clones here, not all; method: immunoSEQ multiplex PCR. V, J and clone size are those of that table, while D and trimming were read from the DNA. The sample records 25,000 to 30,000 clones, around 80% being singletons. J gave up 1 base and V 4 bases, and 12 bases lay outside the gene matches. The CDR3 totals 17 residues. Germline V gene lookup returns CDR1 SGHTA and CDR2 FQGNSA.

The chain couples TRBV7-2 to TRBJ1-2, with TRBD1 matching over 7 bases. This receptor was obtained from a woman aged 70-85 years with acute or convalescent COVID-19. The sample taken for sequencing was peripheral blood. The CDR3 sequence: CASSSTPGQLDNYGYTF. In nucleotides, the CDR3 is TGTGCCAGCAGCTCCACCCCGGGACAGCTGGATAACTATGGCTACACCTTC.